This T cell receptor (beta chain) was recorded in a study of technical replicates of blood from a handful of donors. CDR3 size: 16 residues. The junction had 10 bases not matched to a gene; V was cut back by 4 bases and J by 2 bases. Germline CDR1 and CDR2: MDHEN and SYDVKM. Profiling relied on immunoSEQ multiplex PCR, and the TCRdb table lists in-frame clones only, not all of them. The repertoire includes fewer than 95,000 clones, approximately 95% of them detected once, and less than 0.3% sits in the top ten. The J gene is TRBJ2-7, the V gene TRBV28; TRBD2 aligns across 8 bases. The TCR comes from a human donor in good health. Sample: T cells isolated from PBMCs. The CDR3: CASSSMVGLDTYEQYF. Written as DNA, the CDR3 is TGTGCCAGCAGTTCAATGGTGGGACTAGATACCTACGAGCAGTACTTC.